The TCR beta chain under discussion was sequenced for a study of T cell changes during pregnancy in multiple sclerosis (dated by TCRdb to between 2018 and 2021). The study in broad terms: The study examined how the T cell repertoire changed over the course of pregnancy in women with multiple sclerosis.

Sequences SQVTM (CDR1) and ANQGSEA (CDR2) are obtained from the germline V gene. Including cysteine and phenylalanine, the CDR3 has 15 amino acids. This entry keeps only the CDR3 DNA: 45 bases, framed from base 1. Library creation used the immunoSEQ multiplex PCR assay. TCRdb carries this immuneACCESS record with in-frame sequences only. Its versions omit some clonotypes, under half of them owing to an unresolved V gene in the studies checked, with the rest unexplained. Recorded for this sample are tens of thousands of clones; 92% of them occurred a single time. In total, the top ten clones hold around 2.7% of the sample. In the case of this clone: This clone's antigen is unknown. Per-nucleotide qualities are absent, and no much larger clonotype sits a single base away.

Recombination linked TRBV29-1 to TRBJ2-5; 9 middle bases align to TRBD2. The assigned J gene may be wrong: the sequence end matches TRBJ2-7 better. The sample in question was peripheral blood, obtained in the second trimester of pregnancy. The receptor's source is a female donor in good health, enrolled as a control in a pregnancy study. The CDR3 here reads CSVAPLAGSTYEQYF. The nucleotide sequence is TGCAGCGTAGCCCCACTAGCGGGTTCCACCTACGAGCAGTACTTC.